The 30 T cell receptor beta chains listed next were all sequenced from one sample in a study of blood T cells in healthy people across ages. Next came a second PCR, run for about 7 to 11 cycles, which used a sample-barcoded 5' primer along with a J-beta primer mix. TCRdb passed the 5' RACE reads through MiXCR, listing each CDR3 protein once. Counted here are about 640,000 distinct CDR3 sequences, about 30% occurring once; the ten biggest clones make up around a sixth. The source material was blood. Receptors were obtained from a woman aged 80 or over in good health.

This clonotype has just one count. CDR3 DNA: TGCAGCGTGGCGGGGCCCACGGCAAATACAGAGACCCAGTACTTC. Translated: CSVAGPTANTETQYF. V and J are TRBV29-1 and TRBJ2-5; possible D gene TRBD2, 6 bases. The CDR3 spans 15 residues. Germline CDR1 is SQVTM and CDR2 is ANQGSEA. The V end lost 6 bases, the J end lost 4 bases, and 21 bases lay between the germline ends.

This clonotype came up a few times. The rearrangement uses TRBV18 and TRBJ1-4, with D unclear. Trimming shortened V by 3 bases and J by 2 bases, and 13 bases separated the two germline ends. CDR1 is KGHSH, CDR2 LQKENI, per germline. The CDR3 runs 16 residues. This chain's CDR3 is CASSPSHPGTNEKLFF. CDR3 in DNA: TGTGCCAGCTCACCCTCGCACCCGGGGACTAATGAAAAACTGTTTTTT.

This clonotype has only a few counts. J is TRBJ1-1 and V is TRBV6-2 or TRBV6-3; TRBD1 is a possible D gene (5 bases). The CDR3 runs to 15 residues. Per germline, CDR1 MNHEY and CDR2 SVGEGT. V shed 5 bases and J shed 0 bases, with 13 bases lying between them. The CDR3 DNA follows: TGTGCCAGCAGTGTGTTGAGGGGCCTGAACACTGAAGCTTTCTTT. Encoded protein: CASSVLRGLNTEAFF.

This clonotype was seen at least ten times. The J gene is TRBJ1-1, the V gene TRBV10-3; 7 positions agree with TRBD1. The CDR3 loop spans 15 amino acids. Germline V gene data show CDR1 as ENHRY and CDR2 as SYGVKD. V gave up 6 bases and J gave up 0 bases; unmatched junction bases: 7. CDR3 nucleotides: TGTGCCATCAGCATGGGGACAGATATGAACACTGAAGCTTTCTTT. Amino acid sequence: CAISMGTDMNTEAFF.

This clonotype was recorded only once. The chain links TRBV18 to TRBJ1-1, with 10 bases fitting TRBD1. V was clipped by 6 bases and J by 3 bases; unmatched bases: 7. Per the germline V gene, CDR1 is KGHSH and CDR2 is LQKENI. This CDR3 region has 15 residues. CDR3 sequence (DNA): TGTGCCAGCTCCACGCTTGGGACAGGGGACACTGAAGCTTTCTTT. Protein sequence: CASSTLGTGDTEAFF.

In this sample, this clonotype turned up many times. The chain employs TRBV2 and TRBJ2-4; D could derive from TRBD1 or TRBD2 (7 bases each). Germline CDR1 reads SNHLY; CDR2 reads FYNNEI. The CDR3 has 15 amino acids. V was pared by 6 bases and J by 5 bases, with 17 bases between. In nucleotides, the CDR3 is TGTGCCAGCAGACCTCAGGGAGGGGGCCAAAACATTCAGTACTTC. It yields the protein CASRPQGGGQNIQYF.

This clonotype showed up just a few times. The chain uses TRBV30 and TRBJ2-7; D gene ambiguous. The germline gives CDR1 GTSNPN, CDR2 SVGIG (reference sequence). V was cut by 7 bases and J by 0 bases, with 10 bases left in between. CDR3 size: 12 residues. CDR3 amino acids: CAFDGSSYEQYF. The CDR3 DNA sequence: TGTGCCTTTGACGGTAGCTCCTACGAGCAGTACTTC.

The chain employs TRBV7-8 and TRBJ1-4, with D possibly matching TRBD1 (5 bases). Trimming pared 7 bases from V and 4 bases from J, leaving 13 bases between. Germline loops: CDR1 SGHVS, CDR2 FQNEAQ. CDR3 length equals 14 residues. In DNA form, the CDR3 reads TGTGCCAGCAACTCCGCGGGGGGTAATGAAAAACTGTTTTTT. This encodes CASNSAGGNEKLFF.

CDR3 DNA sequence: TGTGCCAGCAGCTCCCAGAGACTACTAGCGGGGGGGCTTCACTACGAGCAGTACTTC. Amino acid sequence: CASSSQRLLAGGLHYEQYF. This rearrangement joins TRBV7-2 to TRBJ2-7; 13 bases line up with TRBD2. The CDR3 extends over 19 amino acids. The ends lost 4 bases at V and 3 bases at J; junction bases unmatched: 15. Germline V gives CDR1 SGHTA, CDR2 FQGNSA.

This clonotype was seen a few times. A read error may account for a junction end that differs from germline. This rearrangement joins TRBV5-5 to TRBJ2-2, with 13 bases identical to TRBD2. The CDR3 sequence is 17 residues long. Germline-derived CDR1 and CDR2 are SGHKS and YYEKEE (reference sequence). The CDR3 coding sequence is TGTGCCAGCAGCTCCACTAGCGGGGGGGCCAACACCGGGGAGCGGTTTTTT. The encoded protein is CASSSTSGGANTGERFF.

The table lists this clonotype with many counts. A much bigger clone sits one base away, suggesting this may be a read error. The chain has TRBV7-2 and TRBJ1-5; 7 bases match TRBD1. Germline V gene data show CDR1 as SGHTA and CDR2 as FQGNSA. Trimming took 1 base from V and 6 from J; bases not matched to a gene: 18. The CDR3 runs to 19 residues. CDR3 in amino acids: CASSLGIRVGGNRGQPQHF. The CDR3 region has the DNA TGTGCCAGCAGCTTAGGGATTCGAGTAGGGGGCAACAGGGGTCAGCCCCAGCATTTT. Together with reference TRBV7-2 and TRBJ1-5, the CDR3 gives the full variable domain: GAGVSQSPSNKVTEKGKDVELRCDPISGHTALYWYRQSLGQGLEFLIYFQGNSAPDKSGLPSDRFSAERTGGSVSTLTIQRTQQEDSAVYLCASSLGIRVGGNRGQPQHFGDGTRLSIL.

This clonotype was counted at least ten times. The chain employs TRBV20-1 and TRBJ2-3; TRBD1 matches 10 bases. The CDR3 consists of 12 residues. Germline lookup yields CDR1 DFQATT and CDR2 SNEGSKA (reference sequence). The ends lost 6 bases at V and 4 bases at J; junction bases unmatched: 1. CDR3 protein: CSADRGSDTQYF. The CDR3 DNA is TGCAGTGCGGACAGGGGGTCAGATACGCAGTATTTT.

There are many counts of this clonotype. V gene TRBV28 combines with J gene TRBJ1-4; D may be TRBD1 (6 bases). V lost 1 base and J 5 bases, leaving 11 bases between the germline ends. The CDR3 contains 15 residues. Per germline, CDR1 MDHEN and CDR2 SYDVKM. CDR3 region: CASSLSGAMNEKLFF. Written as DNA, the CDR3 is TGTGCCAGCAGTTTATCAGGGGCGATGAATGAAAAACTGTTTTTT.

This clonotype was counted a single time. This chain links TRBV7-2 with TRBJ2-4; TRBD1 agrees at 9 bases. From germline, CDR1 is SGHTA and CDR2 FQGNSA. The trim removed 5 bases at V and 8 bases at J, leaving 7 bases unmatched. The CDR3 loop spans 14 amino acids. The CDR3 loop reads CASSPGTGYDIQYF. The DNA for the CDR3 is TGTGCCAGCAGCCCCGGGACAGGGTACGACATTCAGTACTTC.

This clonotype was counted ten times or more. The chain links TRBV7-2 to TRBJ2-7, with TRBD1 matching 10 bases. CDR1 SGHTA and CDR2 FQGNSA come from the germline V gene. The CDR3 is made up of 13 amino acids. V was pared by 3 bases and J by 10 bases, with 6 bases of the junction left unmatched. The CDR3 DNA follows: TGTGCCAGCAGCTTCACGGGACAGGGGCCCCAGTACTTC. Residues: CASSFTGQGPQYF. Full variable domain (missing parts from reference TRBV7-2 and TRBJ2-7): GAGVSQSPSNKVTEKGKDVELRCDPISGHTALYWYRQSLGQGLEFLIYFQGNSAPDKSGLPSDRFSAERTGGSVSTLTIQRTQQEDSAVYLCASSFTGQGPQYFGPGTRLTVT.

There are many counts of this clonotype. This chain connects TRBV7-2 to TRBJ2-3; 10 nucleotides match TRBD2. Germline CDR1 is SGHTA and CDR2 is FQGNSA. The CDR3 contains 16 residues. V shed 5 bases and J 1 base; nucleotides not matched to a gene: 6. CDR3 loop: CASSPRTSGRTDTQYF. The CDR3 DNA follows: TGTGCCAGCAGCCCGAGGACTAGCGGACGCACAGATACGCAGTATTTT.

The V and J genes are TRBV9 and TRBJ2-6; possible D gene TRBD1, 6 bases. Germline CDR1 SGDLS, CDR2 YYNGEE. The CDR3 has 17 residues. V lost 0 bases to trimming and J lost 0 bases, with 10 bases between them. In DNA form, the CDR3 reads TGTGCCAGCAGCGTAGGACAGGTTTTCTCTGGGGCCAACGTCCTGACTTTC. It yields the protein CASSVGQVFSGANVLTF.

This clonotype was counted ten times or more. This rearrangement joins TRBV12-3 or TRBV12-4 to TRBJ2-1; D may be TRBD1 (5 bases). V dropped 7 bases and J dropped 0 bases, with 7 bases sitting between them. The CDR3 is made up of 13 amino acids. The CDR3 DNA follows: TGTGCCAGCACCACAGGCTCCTACAATGAGCAGTTCTTC. Amino acids: CASTTGSYNEQFF.

This clonotype was picked up many times. The chain recombines TRBV12-3 or TRBV12-4 with TRBJ1-4; no reliable D call. V lost 1 base to trimming and J lost 14 bases, with 23 bases between them. The CDR3 runs 16 residues. The DNA for the CDR3 is TGTGCCAGCAGTTTAGGGGCCGGGCAGGCGGGAGGGAATCTGTTTTTT. Its translation: CASSLGAGQAGGNLFF.

This clonotype showed up just a few times. V gene TRBV20-1 combines with J gene TRBJ1-3; TRBD1 agrees at 10 bases. This CDR3 contains 14 residues. Per germline, CDR1 DFQATT and CDR2 SNEGSKA (reference sequence). With V trimmed by 4 bases and J by 3 bases, 3 bases remained unmatched. The DNA of the CDR3 is TGCAGTGCTACGGGACAGGGGTTTGGAAACACCATATATTTT. Its translation is CSATGQGFGNTIYF.

The J gene is TRBJ1-1, the V gene TRBV7-3; D remains unclear. The CDR3 is 16 residues long. With 4 bases removed from V and 1 base from J, the gap between germline ends came to 16 bases. Germline CDR1 SGHTA, CDR2 FQGTGA. The CDR3 DNA reads TGTGCCAGCAGCTCGGCCCACAGTGGGTCGAACACTGAAGCTTTCTTT. Translated: CASSSAHSGSNTEAFF. Drawing the rest from reference TRBV7-3 and TRBJ1-1, the complete variable domain is GAGVSQTPSNKVTEKGKYVELRCDPISGHTALYWYRQSLGQGPEFLIYFQGTGAADDSGLPNDRFFAVRPEGSVSTLKIQRTERGDSAVYLCASSSAHSGSNTEAFFGQGTRLTVV.

This clonotype came up many times. This chain connects TRBV27 to TRBJ1-2; D possibly corresponds to TRBD1 (6 bases). The germline V and J ends were trimmed by 8 bases and 4 bases, with 20 bases remaining between them. CDR1 is MNHEY, CDR2 SMNVEV, per germline (reference sequence). This CDR3 is 15 amino acids long. In DNA form, the CDR3 reads TGTGCCAGCTGCAGGAGGGGGGGGGACCTCTATGGCTACACCTTC. Translating gives CASCRRGGDLYGYTF.

The gene calls are TRBV28 and TRBJ2-4; TRBD2 aligns across 10 bases. Germline-derived CDR1 and CDR2 are MDHEN and SYDVKM. Losses at the gene ends were 2 bases for V and 13 bases for J; bases not matched to a gene: 11. The CDR3 totals 15 residues. Written as DNA, the CDR3 is TGTGCCAGCAGTTTACTAGCGGGGGTGAGGGGAGAGCAGTACTTC. Its protein is CASSLLAGVRGEQYF.

This clonotype was seen a few times. This chain connects TRBV5-5 to TRBJ2-7, with D possibly matching TRBD1 (5 bases). This CDR3 contains 13 residues. In germline, CDR1 is SGHKS, CDR2 YYEKEE (reference sequence). V lost 4 bases to trimming and J lost 2 bases, with 10 bases between them. CDR3 loop: CASSPQGTYEQYF. DNA for the CDR3: TGTGCCAGCAGCCCCCAGGGTACCTACGAGCAGTACTTC.

This clonotype was counted many times. This may stem from a read error, because a much larger clone lies one nucleotide away. This sequence joins TRBV6-6 and TRBJ2-7, with 12 positions matching TRBD1. V trimming: 2 bases; J trimming: 7 bases; junction bases outside the gene matches: 6. CDR3 length: 15 residues. Germline V CDR1 and CDR2: MNHNY, SVGAGI (reference sequence). The CDR3 loop is CASSYPGTGGNEQYF. DNA for the CDR3: TGTGCCAGCAGTTACCCCGGGACAGGGGGCAATGAGCAGTACTTC.

This clonotype has at least ten counts. The chain links TRBV5-1 to TRBJ2-2; perhaps TRBD1 as D (6 bases). With 0 bases removed from V and 0 bases from J, the gap between germline ends came to 6 bases. The CDR3 has 15 residues. Per the germline V gene, CDR1 is SGHRS and CDR2 is YFSETQ. Here the CDR3 reads CASSLDRANTGELFF. The DNA of the CDR3 is TGCGCCAGCAGCTTGGACAGGGCGAACACCGGGGAGCTGTTTTTT.

This clonotype came up a few times. The rearrangement links TRBV18 to TRBJ2-2; a weak D match, TRBD1 (5 bases). Trimming cost V 8 bases and J 1 base, with 11 bases left between them. The CDR3 spans 14 residues. Per the germline V gene, CDR1 is KGHSH and CDR2 is LQKENI. The chain's CDR3 is CASATGRNTGELFF. The CDR3 bases are TGTGCCAGCGCCACAGGAAGGAACACCGGGGAGCTGTTTTTT.

To note about this clonotype: One end of the junction fails to match germline, which may point to a read error. The chain is built from TRBV24-1 and TRBJ2-1; 14 nucleotides agree with TRBD2. CDR3 size: 16 residues. CDR1 KGHDR and CDR2 SFDVKD come from the germline V gene. The CDR3 DNA follows: TGTGCCGCCAGTGATTTCGGGACTAGCGGGAGCAATGAGCAGTTCTTC. This codes for CAASDFGTSGSNEQFF.

This clonotype was recorded many times. The rearrangement joins TRBV5-5 to TRBJ2-5, with D uncertain. There are 12 residues in the CDR3. V lost 2 bases, J lost 2 bases, and 4 bases lay in between. In germline, CDR1 is SGHKS, CDR2 YYEKEE (reference sequence). Here the CDR3 reads CASSFVQETQYF. The CDR3 DNA reads TGTGCCAGCAGCTTCGTGCAAGAGACCCAGTACTTC.

This clonotype has just a few counts. This sequence joins TRBV30 and TRBJ1-2; unclear D gene. The V end was cut by 0 bases, the J end by 8 bases, with 16 bases between. Germline-derived CDR1 and CDR2 are GTSNPN and SVGIG (reference sequence). This CDR3 has 14 residues. The CDR3: CAWSVMVLESGYTF. CDR3 DNA: TGTGCCTGGAGTGTTATGGTCCTGGAAAGCGGCTACACCTTC.